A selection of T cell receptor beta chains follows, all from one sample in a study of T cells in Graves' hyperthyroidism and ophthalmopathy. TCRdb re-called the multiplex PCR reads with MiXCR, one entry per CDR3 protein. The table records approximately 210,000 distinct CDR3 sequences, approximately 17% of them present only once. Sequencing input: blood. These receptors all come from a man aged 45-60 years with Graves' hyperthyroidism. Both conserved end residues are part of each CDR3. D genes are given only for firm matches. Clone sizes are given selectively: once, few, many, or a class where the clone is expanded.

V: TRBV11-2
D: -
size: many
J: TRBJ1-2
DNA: TGTGCCAGCAGCTTAAGTCAGGGGAACTATGGCTACACCTTC
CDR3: CASSLSQGNYGYTF

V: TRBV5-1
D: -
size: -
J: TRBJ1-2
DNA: TGCGCCAGCAGCTTGGCCGGTGTAGGGGCGGGCTACACCTTC
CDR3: CASSLAGVGAGYTF

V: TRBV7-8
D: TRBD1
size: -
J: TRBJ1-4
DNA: TGTGCCAGCAGCCGGACAGGCCCTGCAACTAATGAAAAACTGTTTTTT
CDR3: CASSRTGPATNEKLFF

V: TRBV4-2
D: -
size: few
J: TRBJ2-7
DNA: TGTGCCAGCAGCCAAGGCTGGTACGGAGGGGGCTACGAGCAGTACTTC
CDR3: CASSQGWYGGGYEQYF

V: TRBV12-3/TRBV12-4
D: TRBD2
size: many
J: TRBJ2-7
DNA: TGTGCCAGCAGTTTTCGAAATATTGGACTAGCGGGACTACACTCCTACGAGCAGTACTTC
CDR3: CASSFRNIGLAGLHSYEQYF

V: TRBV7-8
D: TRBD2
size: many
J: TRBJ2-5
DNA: TGTGCCAGCAGCACTAACAGGGGTCGCGGGAGGGCGAAAGAGACCCAGTACTTC
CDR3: CASSTNRGRGRAKETQYF

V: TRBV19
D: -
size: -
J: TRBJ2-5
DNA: TGTGCCAGTAGTACCGTCCAGGGGGGAGAGACCCAGTACTTC
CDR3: CASSTVQGGETQYF

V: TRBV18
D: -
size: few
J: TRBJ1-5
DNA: TGTGCCAGCTCCCATCGATCAGGGAGGCAGGGTCAGCCCCAGCATTTT
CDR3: CASSHRSGRQGQPQHF

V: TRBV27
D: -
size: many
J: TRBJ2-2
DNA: TGTGCCAGCAGACCCACCGCGTCGGCAATGAACACCGGGGAGCTGTTTTTT
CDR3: CASRPTASAMNTGELFF

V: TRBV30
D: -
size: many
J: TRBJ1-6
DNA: TGTGCCTGGAGAGGGCTCCTAAATTCACCCCTCCACTTT
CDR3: CAWRGLLNSPLHF

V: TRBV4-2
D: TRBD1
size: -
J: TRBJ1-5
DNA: TGTGCCAGCAGCTGGGGACAGGGAGATAGCAATCAGCCCCAGCATTTT
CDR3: CASSWGQGDSNQPQHF

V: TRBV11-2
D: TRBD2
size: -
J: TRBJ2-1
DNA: TGTGCCAGCAGCCTAGCGGGGGGGCTCAATGAGCAGTTCTTC
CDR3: CASSLAGGLNEQFF

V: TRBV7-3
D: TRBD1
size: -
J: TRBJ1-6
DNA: TGTGCCAGCAGCTTAGGGCAGGGGGCTTCTTCACCCCTCCACTTT
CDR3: CASSLGQGASSPLHF

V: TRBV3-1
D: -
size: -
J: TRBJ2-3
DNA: TGTGCCAGCAGCCACCTCACCAGGGCGGACACAGATACGCAGTATTTT
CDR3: CASSHLTRADTDTQYF

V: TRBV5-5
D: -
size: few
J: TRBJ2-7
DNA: TGTGCCAGCAGCTACACCCTCTCGGGGATTTGGCAGTACTTC
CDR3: CASSYTLSGIWQYF

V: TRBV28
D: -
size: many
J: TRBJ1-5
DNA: TGTGCCAGCATGAACCCATCCACTCAGCCCCAGCATTTT
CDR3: CASMNPSTQPQHF

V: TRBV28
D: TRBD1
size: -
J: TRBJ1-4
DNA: TGTGCCAGCAGTTTATTAGGGACAGCGCTAGCAACTAATGAAAAACTGTTTTTT
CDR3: CASSLLGTALATNEKLFF

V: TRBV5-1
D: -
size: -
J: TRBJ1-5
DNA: TGCGCCAGCAGCTTGGGGGGTGGGAAGCAGCCCCAGCATTTT
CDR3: CASSLGGGKQPQHF

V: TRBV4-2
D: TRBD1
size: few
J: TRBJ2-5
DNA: TGTGCCAGCAGCCTAGGTAGGGGGCTGGAGACCCAGTACTTC
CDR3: CASSLGRGLETQYF

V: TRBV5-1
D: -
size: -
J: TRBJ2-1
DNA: TGCGCCAGCAGCTTTAGGGATAGCTACAATGAGCAGTTCTTC
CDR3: CASSFRDSYNEQFF

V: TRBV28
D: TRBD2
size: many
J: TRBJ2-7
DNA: TGTGCCACCCGAAAGCGGGAGGCCTCCTACGAGCAGTACTTC
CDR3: CATRKREASYEQYF

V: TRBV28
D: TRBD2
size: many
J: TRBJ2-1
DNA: TGTGCCAGCAGTCAAATGGGACTAGCGGACGACAATGAGCAGTTCTTC
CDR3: CASSQMGLADDNEQFF

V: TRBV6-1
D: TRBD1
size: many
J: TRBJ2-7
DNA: TGTGCCAGCTCCGGGACAGAGTTGGAGCAGTACTTC
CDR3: CASSGTELEQYF

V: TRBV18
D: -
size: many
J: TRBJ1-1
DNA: TGTGCCAGCTCACCAAGTACCCGACAGGATGTAGCTTTCTTT
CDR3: CASSPSTRQDVAFF

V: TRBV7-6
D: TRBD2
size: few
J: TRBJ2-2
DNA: TGTGCCAGCAGCCGACTAGCGGGCACCGGGGAGCTGTTTTTT
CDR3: CASSRLAGTGELFF

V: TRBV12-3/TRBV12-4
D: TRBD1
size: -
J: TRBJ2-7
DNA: TGTGCCAGCAGTTCCGGGACAGGGAATAGCTACGAGCAGTACTTC
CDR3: CASSSGTGNSYEQYF

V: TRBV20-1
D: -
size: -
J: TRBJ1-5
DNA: TGCAGTGCCACGGACACCACGGACCCCTGGGGAGGGAGGTACAATCAGCCCCAGCATTTT
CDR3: CSATDTTDPWGGRYNQPQHF

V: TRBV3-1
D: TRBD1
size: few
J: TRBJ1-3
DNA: TGTGCCAGCAGCCCATTAATATTAACCTACAGGGGCCCTGGAAACACCATATATTTT
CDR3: CASSPLILTYRGPGNTIYF

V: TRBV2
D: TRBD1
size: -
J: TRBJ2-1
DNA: TGTGCCAGTAACGGACAGGGAACCTACAATGAGCAGTTCTTC
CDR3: CASNGQGTYNEQFF

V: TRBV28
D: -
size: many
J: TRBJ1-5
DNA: TGTGCCAGCAGTTTGGTTGGTCAGCCCCAGCATTTT
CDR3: CASSLVGQPQHF

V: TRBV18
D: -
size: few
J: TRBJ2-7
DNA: TGTGCCAGCTCACCGCCCCAGGGTTCCTACGAGCAGTACTTC
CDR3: CASSPPQGSYEQYF

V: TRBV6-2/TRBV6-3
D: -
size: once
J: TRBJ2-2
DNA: TGTGCCAGCAGTTACTCCTCGACGCGGCGCGGGGTTTTT
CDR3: CASSYSSTRRGVF

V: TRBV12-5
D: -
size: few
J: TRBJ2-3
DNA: TGTGCTAGTGGTTTGGTACCCGCTGGCACAGATACGCAGTATTTT
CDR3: CASGLVPAGTDTQYF

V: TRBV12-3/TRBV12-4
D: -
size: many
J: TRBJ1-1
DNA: TGTGCCAGCAGCCTTCTCCACACTGAAGCTTTCTTT
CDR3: CASSLLHTEAFF

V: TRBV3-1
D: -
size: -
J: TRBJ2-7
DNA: TGTGCCAGCAGCCAAGCCCCGGGGGCCGGGCCCTACGAGCAGTACTTC
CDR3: CASSQAPGAGPYEQYF

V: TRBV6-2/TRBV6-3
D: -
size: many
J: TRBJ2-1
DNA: TGTGCCAGCAGCACCGGTAACAACTACAATGAGCAGTTCTTC
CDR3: CASSTGNNYNEQFF

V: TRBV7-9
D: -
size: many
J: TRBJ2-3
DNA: TGTGCCAGCAGTCTCACAGGGTGGGACACAGATACGCAGTATTTT
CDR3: CASSLTGWDTDTQYF

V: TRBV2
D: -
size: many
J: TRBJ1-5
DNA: TGTGCCAGCAGCCACCCGGGGGGAGGGAGGCGCAGCAATCAGCCCCAGCATTTT
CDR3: CASSHPGGGRRSNQPQHF

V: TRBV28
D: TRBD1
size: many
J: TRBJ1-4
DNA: TGTGCCAGCAGTGACAGGGAGGCAACTAATGAAAAACTGTTTTTT
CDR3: CASSDREATNEKLFF

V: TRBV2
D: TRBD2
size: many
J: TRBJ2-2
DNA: TGTGCCAGCAGCGGACTAGCGGGAGTGATCGGGGAGCTGTTTTTT
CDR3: CASSGLAGVIGELFF

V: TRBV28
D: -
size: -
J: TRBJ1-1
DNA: TGTGCCAGCACGTCCAGGGGCAGAAAGAACACTGAAGCTTTCTTT
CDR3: CASTSRGRKNTEAFF

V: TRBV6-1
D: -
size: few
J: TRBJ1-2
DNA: TGTGCCAGCAGTGGGTGGGGTTCAGGTGGCTACACCTTC
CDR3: CASSGWGSGGYTF

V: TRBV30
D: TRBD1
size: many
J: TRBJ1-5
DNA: TGTGCCATTCAAACGGGACAGTTCAATCAGCCCCAGCATTTT
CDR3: CAIQTGQFNQPQHF

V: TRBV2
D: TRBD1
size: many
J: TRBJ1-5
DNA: TGTGCCAGCGGGGCTCGGACAGGCGACAATCAGCCCCAGCATTTT
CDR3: CASGARTGDNQPQHF

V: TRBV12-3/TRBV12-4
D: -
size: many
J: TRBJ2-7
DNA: TGTGCCAGCAGTTTAGCCGGGGTCGGGATCGAGCAGTACTTC
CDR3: CASSLAGVGIEQYF

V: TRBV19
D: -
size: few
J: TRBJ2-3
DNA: TGTGCCACTGGGTGGATTGGTACGCAGTATTTT
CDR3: CATGWIGTQYF

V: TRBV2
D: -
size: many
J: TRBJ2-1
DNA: TGTGCCAGCACGGGGATTCGCTCCTACAATGAGCAGTTCTTC
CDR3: CASTGIRSYNEQFF

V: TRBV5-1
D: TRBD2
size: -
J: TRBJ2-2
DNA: TGCGCCAGCAGCTTGAGACTAGCGACCGGGGAGCTGTTTTTT
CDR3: CASSLRLATGELFF

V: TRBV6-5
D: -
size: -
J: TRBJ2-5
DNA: TGTGCCAGCAGTTTACTCATGGGTCAGGGGCGCGGAGAGACCCAGTACTTC
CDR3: CASSLLMGQGRGETQYF

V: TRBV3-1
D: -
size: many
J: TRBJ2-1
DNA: TGTGCCAGCAGCCACTCGGGTGAGCAGTTCTTC
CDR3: CASSHSGEQFF

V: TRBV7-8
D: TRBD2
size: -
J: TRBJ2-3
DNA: TGTGCCAGCAGCCCTCTAGCGGGAGGGTACACAGATACGCAGTATTTT
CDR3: CASSPLAGGYTDTQYF